This T cell receptor beta chain is from a study of early T cells in non-severe SARS-CoV-2 infection. Individual cDNA molecules received unique molecular identifiers. Each CDR3 protein is one row after TCRdb ran MiXCR on the 5' RACE reads. This sample yields 45,000 to 70,000 distinct CDR3 sequences, of which 6.2% are seen a single time; around 4% belongs to the top ten. The trim removed 0 bases at V and 2 bases at J, leaving 2 bases unmatched. The CDR3 is 14 residues long. The germline V gene has CDR1 DFQATT and CDR2 SNEGSKA (reference sequence). This clonotype came up many times. This receptor was taken from an adult who was a healthcare worker with PCR-confirmed SARS-CoV-2 infection or an uninfected control (not recorded which). What was sequenced was whole blood. This chain connects TRBV20-1 to TRBJ2-3, with 7 positions matching TRBD2. The CDR3 region is CSARELAVTDTQYF. The CDR3 coding sequence is TGCAGTGCTAGAGAGCTAGCGGTCACAGATACGCAGTATTTT.